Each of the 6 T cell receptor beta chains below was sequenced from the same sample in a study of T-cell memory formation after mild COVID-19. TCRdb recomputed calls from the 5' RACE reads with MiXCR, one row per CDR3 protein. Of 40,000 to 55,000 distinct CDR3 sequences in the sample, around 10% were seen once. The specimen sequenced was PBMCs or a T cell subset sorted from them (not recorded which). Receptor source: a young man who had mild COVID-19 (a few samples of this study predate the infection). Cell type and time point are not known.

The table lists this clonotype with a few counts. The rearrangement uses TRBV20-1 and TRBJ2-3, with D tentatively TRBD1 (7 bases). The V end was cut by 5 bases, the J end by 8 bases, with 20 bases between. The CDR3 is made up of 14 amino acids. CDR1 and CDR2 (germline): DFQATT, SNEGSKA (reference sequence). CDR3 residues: CSAQYRGTGGTQYF. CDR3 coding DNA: TGCAGTGCTCAGTACAGGGGAACCGGGGGTACGCAGTATTTT.

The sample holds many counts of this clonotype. CDR3 nucleotide sequence: TGTGCCAGCAGCAATTCAGCGGGGGGTTTCACCGGGGAGCTGTTTTTT. Its translation is CASSNSAGGFTGELFF. The chain recombines TRBV9 with TRBJ2-2, with TRBD2 matching 9 bases. CDR3 length equals 16 residues. Germline CDR1 and CDR2: SGDLS and YYNGEE. V gave up 4 bases and J gave up 4 bases; unmatched junction bases: 8. The entire variable domain, with the rest obtained from reference TRBV9 and TRBJ2-2, is as follows: DSGVTQTPKHLITATGQRVTLRCSPRSGDLSVYWYQQSLDQGLQFLIQYYNGEERAKGNILERFSAQQFPDLHSELNLSSLELGDSALYFCASSNSAGGFTGELFFGEGSRLTVL.

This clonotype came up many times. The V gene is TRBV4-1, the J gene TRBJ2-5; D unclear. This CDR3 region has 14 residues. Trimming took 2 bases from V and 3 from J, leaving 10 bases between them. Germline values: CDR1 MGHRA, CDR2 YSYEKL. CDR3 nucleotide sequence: TGCGCCAGCAGCCAATTTCCAGCTAAAGAGACCCAGTACTTC. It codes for CASSQFPAKETQYF.

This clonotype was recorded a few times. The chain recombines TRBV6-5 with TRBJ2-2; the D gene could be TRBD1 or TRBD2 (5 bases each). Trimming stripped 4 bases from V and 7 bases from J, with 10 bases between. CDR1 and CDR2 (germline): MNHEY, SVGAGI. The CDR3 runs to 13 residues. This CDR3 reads CASSFGTDGELFF. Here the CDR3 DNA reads TGTGCCAGCAGTTTCGGGACCGACGGGGAGCTGTTTTTT.

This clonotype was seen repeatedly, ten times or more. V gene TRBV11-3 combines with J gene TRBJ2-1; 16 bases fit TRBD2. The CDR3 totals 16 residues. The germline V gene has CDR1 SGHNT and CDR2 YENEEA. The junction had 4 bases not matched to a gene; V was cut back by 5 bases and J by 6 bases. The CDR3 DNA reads TGTGCCAGCAGCATCGGGACTAGCGGGGGGGCCAATGAGCAGTTCTTC. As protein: CASSIGTSGGANEQFF.

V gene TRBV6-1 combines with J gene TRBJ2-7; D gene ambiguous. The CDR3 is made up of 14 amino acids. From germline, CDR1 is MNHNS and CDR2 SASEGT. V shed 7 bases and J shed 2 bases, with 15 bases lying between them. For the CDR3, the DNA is TGTGCCAGCATGATGATACCCCTAGCCTACGAGCAGTACTTC. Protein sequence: CASMMIPLAYEQYF.